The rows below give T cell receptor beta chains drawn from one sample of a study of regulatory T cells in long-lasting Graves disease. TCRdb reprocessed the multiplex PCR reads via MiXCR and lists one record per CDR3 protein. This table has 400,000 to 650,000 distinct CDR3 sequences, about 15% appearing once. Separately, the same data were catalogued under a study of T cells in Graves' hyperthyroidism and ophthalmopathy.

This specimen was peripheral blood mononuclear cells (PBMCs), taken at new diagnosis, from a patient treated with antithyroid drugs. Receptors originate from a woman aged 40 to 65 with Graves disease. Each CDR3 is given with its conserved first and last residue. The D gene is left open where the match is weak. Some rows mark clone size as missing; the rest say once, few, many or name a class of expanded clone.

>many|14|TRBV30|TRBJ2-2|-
TGTGCCTGGAGTCGGGCACGGAACACCGGGGAGCTGTTTTTT
CAWSRARNTGELFF
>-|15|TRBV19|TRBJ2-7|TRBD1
TGTGCCAGTAGTTCCCGACAGGGACCGGCCTACGAGCAGTACTTC
CASSSRQGPAYEQYF
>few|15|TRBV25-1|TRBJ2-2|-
TGTGCCAGCAGTGAGACCCGAATGAACACCGGGGAGCTGTTTTTT
CASSETRMNTGELFF
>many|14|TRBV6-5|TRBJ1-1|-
TGTGCCAGCAGTTACTCGGGGGGGGGCACTGAAGCTTTCTTT
CASSYSGGGTEAFF
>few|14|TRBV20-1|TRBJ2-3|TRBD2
TGCAGTGCTATCAGTGGAGCGGGGTTAGATACGCAGTATTTT
CSAISGAGLDTQYF
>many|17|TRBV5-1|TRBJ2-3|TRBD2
TGCGCCAGCAGCTTGGAAGTGACTAGCGGAATCACAGATACGCAGTATTTT
CASSLEVTSGITDTQYF
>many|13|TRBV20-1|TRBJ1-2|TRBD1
TGCAGTGCTTGGGACAGCCGGCGCTATGGCTACACCTTC
CSAWDSRRYGYTF
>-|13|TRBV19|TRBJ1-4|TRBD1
TGTGCCACCTCGGACAGGGGAAGTGAAAAACTGTTTTTT
CATSDRGSEKLFF
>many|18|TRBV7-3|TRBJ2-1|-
TGTGCCAGCAGCCTATACCCCATTGGGGGGACCTCCTACAATGAGCAGTTCTTC
CASSLYPIGGTSYNEQFF
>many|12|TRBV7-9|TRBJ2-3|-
TGTGCCAGCAGTCCAGGTTCAGATACGCAGTATTTT
CASSPGSDTQYF
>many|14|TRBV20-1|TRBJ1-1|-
TGCAGTGCTAGAGATCCGAGGGGGAACACTGAAGCTTTCTTT
CSARDPRGNTEAFF
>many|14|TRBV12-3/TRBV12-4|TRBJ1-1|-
TGTGCCAGCAGTTTAATGCAGCCGAACACTGAAGCTTTCTTT
CASSLMQPNTEAFF
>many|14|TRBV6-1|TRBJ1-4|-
TGTGCCAGCAGTGATTTACAGGGTATCGAAAAACTGTTTTTT
CASSDLQGIEKLFF
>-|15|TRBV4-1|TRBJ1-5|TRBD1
TGCGCCAGCAGCCGCTGGACAGGCCCCGGGCAGCCCCAGCATTTT
CASSRWTGPGQPQHF
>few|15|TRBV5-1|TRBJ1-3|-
TGCGCCAGCAGCGGAGGGGTCAATTCTGGAAACACCATATATTTT
CASSGGVNSGNTIYF
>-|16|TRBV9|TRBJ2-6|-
TGTGCCAGCAGCCCGAAAGACAGTTCTGGGGCCAACGTCCTGACTTTC
CASSPKDSSGANVLTF
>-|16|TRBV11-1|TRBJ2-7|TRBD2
TGTGCCAGCAGCGCTCTTCGGACTAGTTTGGTCGGCGAGCAGTACTTC
CASSALRTSLVGEQYF
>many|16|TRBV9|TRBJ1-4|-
TGTGCCAGCAGCGTAGAAAGTTCGGCCCTTGAGGAAAAACTGTTTTTT
CASSVESSALEEKLFF
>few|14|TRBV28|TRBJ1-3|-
TGTGCCAGCAGTTTCCTCCAGGGTGGGAACACCATATATTTT
CASSFLQGGNTIYF
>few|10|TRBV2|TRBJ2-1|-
TGTGCCAGCAGAGGACGGGAGCAGTTCTTC
CASRGREQFF
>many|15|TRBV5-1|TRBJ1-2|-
TGCGCCAGCAGCCGGTGGGGGACGACTTCCGATGGCTACACCTTC
CASSRWGTTSDGYTF
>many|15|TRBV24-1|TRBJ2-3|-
TGTGCCACCAGTGACCTATGGAGGGGGACAGATACGCAGTATTTT
CATSDLWRGTDTQYF
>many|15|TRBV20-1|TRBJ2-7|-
TGCAGTGCTAGCGCCATAGGGACTTCCTCCTACGAGCAGTACTTC
CSASAIGTSSYEQYF
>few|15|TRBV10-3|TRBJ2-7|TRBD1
TGTGCCATCAGTGGGTCATCCGGGACAGAGAACGAGCAGTACTTC
CAISGSSGTENEQYF
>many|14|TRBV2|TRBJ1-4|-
TGTGCCAGCAGGCAGGGACCGGTGGGTGAAAAACTGTTTTTT
CASRQGPVGEKLFF
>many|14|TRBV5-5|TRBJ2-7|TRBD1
TGTGCCAGCAGTTGGGACAGGGGTACCTACGAGCAGTACTTC
CASSWDRGTYEQYF
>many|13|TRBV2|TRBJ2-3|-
TGTGCCAGCAAAATGACGTTTGTAGATACGCAGTATTTT
CASKMTFVDTQYF
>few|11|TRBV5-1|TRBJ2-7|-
TGCGCCAGCAGCTTGGAAAGGGAAAAGTACTTC
CASSLEREKYF
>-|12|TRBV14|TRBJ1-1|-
TGTGCCAGCAGCCAAGGATATTTTGGAGCTTTCTTT
CASSQGYFGAFF
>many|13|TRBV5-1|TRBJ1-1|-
TGTGCCAGCAGCTTAGTGGTGAACACTGAAGCTTTCTTT
CASSLVVNTEAFF
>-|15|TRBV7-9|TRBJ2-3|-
TGTGCCAGCAGCGCCATGGGGATAGGCACAGATACGCAGTATTTT
CASSAMGIGTDTQYF
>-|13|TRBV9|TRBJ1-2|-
TGTGCCAGCAGCGCCTCAACAGGGACTGGCTACACCTTC
CASSASTGTGYTF
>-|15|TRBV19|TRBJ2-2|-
TGTGCCAGTTTCCGGGCCAACGCGAACACCGGGGAGCTGTTTTTT
CASFRANANTGELFF
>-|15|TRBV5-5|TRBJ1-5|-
TGTGCCAGCAGCTTTTCCGGGGCGAGCAATCAGCCCCAGCATTTT
CASSFSGASNQPQHF
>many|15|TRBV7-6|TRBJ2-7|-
TGTGCCAGCAGCTTATCGCTGGGAAACTCCTACGAGCAGTACTTC
CASSLSLGNSYEQYF
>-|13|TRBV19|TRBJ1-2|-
TGTGCCAGTACCAATAAGGAGATAGGTGGCTACACCTTC
CASTNKEIGGYTF
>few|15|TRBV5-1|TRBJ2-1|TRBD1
TGCGCCAGCAGCAACCGGGACAGGGGGACGGGTGAGCAGTTCTTC
CASSNRDRGTGEQFF
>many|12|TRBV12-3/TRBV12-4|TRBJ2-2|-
TGTGCCAGCAGTTTTTACACCGGGGAGCTGTTTTTT
CASSFYTGELFF
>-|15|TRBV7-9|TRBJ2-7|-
TGTGCCAGCAGCTCCACGACCGGGACACCTTACGAGCAGTACTTC
CASSSTTGTPYEQYF
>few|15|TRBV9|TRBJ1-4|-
TGTGCCAGCAGCCCCAGTCCCTCCACTAATGAAAAACTGTTTTTT
CASSPSPSTNEKLFF
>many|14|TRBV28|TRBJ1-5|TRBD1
TGTGCCAGCAGCAAAGACAGGGCCAATCAGCCCCAGCATTTT
CASSKDRANQPQHF